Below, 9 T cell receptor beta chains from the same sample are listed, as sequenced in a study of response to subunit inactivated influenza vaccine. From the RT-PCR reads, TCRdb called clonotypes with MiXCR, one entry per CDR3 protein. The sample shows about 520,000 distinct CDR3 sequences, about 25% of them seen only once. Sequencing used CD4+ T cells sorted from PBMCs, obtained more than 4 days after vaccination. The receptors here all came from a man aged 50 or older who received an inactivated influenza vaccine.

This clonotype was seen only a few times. The CDR3 nucleotides read TGTGCCAGCAGGAGGGACCTGTATACGCAGTATTTT. This encodes CASRRDLYTQYF. This chain links TRBV12-3 or TRBV12-4 with TRBJ2-3; D is perhaps TRBD1 or TRBD2 (5 bases each). The CDR3 is 12 residues long. Trimming removed 6 bases at V and 7 bases at J, with 11 bases between.

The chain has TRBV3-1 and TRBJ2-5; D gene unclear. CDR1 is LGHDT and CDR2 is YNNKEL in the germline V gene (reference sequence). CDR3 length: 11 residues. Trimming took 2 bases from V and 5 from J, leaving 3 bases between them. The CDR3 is CASSQIETQYF. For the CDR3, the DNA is TGTGCCAGCAGCCAAATTGAGACCCAGTACTTC.

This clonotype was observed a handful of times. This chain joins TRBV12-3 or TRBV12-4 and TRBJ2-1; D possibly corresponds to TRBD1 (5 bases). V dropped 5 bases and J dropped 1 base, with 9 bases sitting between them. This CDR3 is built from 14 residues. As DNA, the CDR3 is TGTGCCAGCAGTCGACGACAGTCCTACAATGAGCAGTTCTTC. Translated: CASSRRQSYNEQFF.

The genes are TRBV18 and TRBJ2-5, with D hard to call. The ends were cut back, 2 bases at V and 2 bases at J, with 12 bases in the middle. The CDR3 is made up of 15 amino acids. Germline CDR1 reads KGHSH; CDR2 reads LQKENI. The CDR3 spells CASSPSVSAQETQYF. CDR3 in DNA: TGTGCCAGCTCACCATCCGTTTCCGCTCAAGAGACCCAGTACTTC.

The CDR3 sequence is CATSDRGDRTDTQYF. In DNA form, the CDR3 reads TGTGCCACCAGTGACCGGGGGGATAGAACAGATACGCAGTATTTT. This chain uses TRBV24-1 with TRBJ2-3; 7 positions match TRBD2. The J segment lost 3 bases and the V segment lost 4 bases, leaving 6 bases of the junction unmatched. The germline CDR1 and CDR2 sequences are KGHDR and SFDVKD. This CDR3 comprises 15 residues.

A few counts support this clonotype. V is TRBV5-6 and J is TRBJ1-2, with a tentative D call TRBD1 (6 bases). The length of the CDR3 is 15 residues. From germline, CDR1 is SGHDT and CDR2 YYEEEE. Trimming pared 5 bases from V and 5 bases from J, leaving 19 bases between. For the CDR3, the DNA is TGTGCCAGCAGTTTCACGGGACATTTGACGTATGGCTACACCTTC. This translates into CASSFTGHLTYGYTF.

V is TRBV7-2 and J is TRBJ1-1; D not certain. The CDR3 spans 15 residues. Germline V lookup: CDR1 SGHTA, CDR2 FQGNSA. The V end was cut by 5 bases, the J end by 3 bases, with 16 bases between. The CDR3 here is CASSGRRTWDTEAFF. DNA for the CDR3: TGTGCCAGCAGCGGCAGAAGGACGTGGGACACTGAAGCTTTCTTT.

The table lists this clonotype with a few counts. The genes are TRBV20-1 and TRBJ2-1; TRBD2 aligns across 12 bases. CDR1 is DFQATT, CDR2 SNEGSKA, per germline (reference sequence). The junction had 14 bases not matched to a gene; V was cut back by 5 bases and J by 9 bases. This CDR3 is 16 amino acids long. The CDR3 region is CSAELLTSGGKVEQFF. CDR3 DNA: TGCAGTGCTGAACTACTTACTAGCGGGGGGAAGGTTGAGCAGTTCTTC.

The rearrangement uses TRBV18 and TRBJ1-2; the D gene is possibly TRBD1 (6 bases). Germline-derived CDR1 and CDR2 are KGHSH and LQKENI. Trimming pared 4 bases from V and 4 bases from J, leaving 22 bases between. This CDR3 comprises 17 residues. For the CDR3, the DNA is TGTGCCAGCTCACTGGGACAACAAACAAGGCGGTCCTATGGCTACACCTTC. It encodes CASSLGQQTRRSYGYTF.